A selection of T cell receptor beta chains follows, all from one sample in a study of identical twins. TCRdb analysed the 5' RACE reads with MiXCR anew, one entry per CDR3 protein. Of roughly 230,000 distinct CDR3 sequences listed, approximately 8.3% are singletons. The data also belong to a second study, concerning yellow fever vaccine responses in identical twins.

Sequenced sample: CD8+ T cells sorted from blood. These receptor sequences come from a woman aged 18 to 35 in good health. The conserved cysteine and the conserved F or W are not part of the CDR3 here.

V: TRBV27; J: TRBJ2-1; CDR3: ASSKLGNEQF
V: TRBV14; J: TRBJ1-1; CDR3: ASSQGTTRAF
V: TRBV7-8; J: TRBJ2-1; CDR3: ASSPDKTGVSYNEQF
V: TRBV7-2; J: TRBJ2-5; CDR3: ASSSGGGPGETQY
V: TRBV19; J: TRBJ2-3; CDR3: ASSIREGLPTDTQY
V: TRBV5-6; J: TRBJ2-1; CDR3: ASSSGPQDEQF
V: TRBV12-3/TRBV12-4; J: TRBJ1-1; CDR3: ASSLSGGPEAF
V: TRBV27; J: TRBJ2-7; CDR3: ASSFSSSYEQY
V: TRBV27; J: TRBJ2-7; CDR3: ASSLFPGGGDYEQY
V: TRBV18; J: TRBJ2-5; CDR3: ASDTGPRFPETQY
V: TRBV6-2/TRBV6-3; J: TRBJ2-7; CDR3: ASSYGLDYEQY
V: TRBV4-1; J: TRBJ1-1; CDR3: ASSQENTEAF
V: TRBV7-6; J: TRBJ2-7; CDR3: ASSDGQNSYEQY
V: TRBV4-1; J: TRBJ2-1; CDR3: ASSQETASGYNEQF
V: TRBV29-1; J: TRBJ1-1; CDR3: SVEDRNTEAF
V: TRBV4-3; J: TRBJ2-7; CDR3: ASSQELAGYEQY
V: TRBV6-5; J: TRBJ2-7; CDR3: ASSSSGGELAGRYEQY
V: TRBV12-3/TRBV12-4; J: TRBJ2-3; CDR3: ASSLVEGQSTDTQY
V: TRBV25-1; J: TRBJ2-1; CDR3: ASSGLADNEQF
V: TRBV28; J: TRBJ2-7; CDR3: ASSGGLVGYEQY
V: TRBV28; J: TRBJ2-7; CDR3: AGSPGTLLGEQY
V: TRBV4-2; J: TRBJ2-1; CDR3: ASSPRDRGLDEQF
V: TRBV24-1; J: TRBJ1-1; CDR3: ATSRQGKGTEAF
V: TRBV20-1; J: TRBJ2-5; CDR3: SARGLQETQY
V: TRBV5-1; J: TRBJ2-1; CDR3: ASSFGHNNEQF
V: TRBV7-2; J: TRBJ2-3; CDR3: ASILGVRDTDTQY
V: TRBV10-3; J: TRBJ2-3; CDR3: AISDVRDRDTDTQY
V: TRBV2; J: TRBJ2-1; CDR3: ASIDWTAFSEQF
V: TRBV24-1; J: TRBJ2-5; CDR3: ATSDFPPSTSRGKETQY
V: TRBV29-1; J: TRBJ1-2; CDR3: SVEGSRDSSYGYT
V: TRBV25-1; J: TRBJ2-5; CDR3: ATRGSGEETQY
V: TRBV5-1; J: TRBJ2-7; CDR3: ASSRIDRNYEQY
V: TRBV5-6; J: TRBJ2-7; CDR3: ASSLIWTGQESYEQY
V: TRBV5-6; J: TRBJ2-1; CDR3: ASSLAPGYGEQF
V: TRBV29-1; J: TRBJ1-4; CDR3: SVEAADEKLF
V: TRBV14; J: TRBJ2-3; CDR3: ASSQAGGAFNPDTQY
V: TRBV6-2/TRBV6-3; J: TRBJ2-7; CDR3: PSSLIGQADEQY
V: TRBV29-1; J: TRBJ2-7; CDR3: SVEGGQGNEQY
V: TRBV6-2/TRBV6-3; J: TRBJ2-1; CDR3: ASSYSRHTQFSLESNEQF
V: TRBV7-2; J: TRBJ2-1; CDR3: ALDEQF
V: TRBV3-1; J: TRBJ2-5; CDR3: ASTEGWLAGDQETQY